This T cell receptor beta chain emerged from a study of cytomegalovirus exposure and HLA in healthy donors. Across the study: Drawn from HLA-typed donors, around 85 million unique TCRs were held in an early data release. Regarding the study as a whole: It was reportedly the case that the classifier diagnosed cytomegalovirus status with high specificity and sensitivity.

PCR involved 60 Vbeta and 13 Jbeta primers. Only in-frame clones appear in the TCRdb table, and some are missing; sequencing was by immunoSEQ multiplex PCR. The sample has 84,000 or so clones, around 79% seen once; the top ten hold about an eighth. Comment on this clone: What it recognizes is unknown.

The specimen sequenced was PBMCs. This clonotype originated in a human donor in good health.

CDR3 DNA sequence: TGTGCCAGCAGCGCCTATGATCCTAGCTCTGGAAACACCATATATTTT. The encoded protein is CASSAYDPSSGNTIYF. The rearrangement joins TRBV21-1 to TRBJ1-3. TRBV21-1 is shown as a pseudogene. CDR3 length: 16 amino acids.